This T cell receptor beta chain came from a study of a mutant IDH1 vaccine in newly diagnosed glioma. Assay used: immunoSEQ multiplex PCR; TCRdb lists only in-frame clones, some missing. This table has tens of thousands of clones, around 85% appearing once. On this clone itself: The target antigen is unknown.

Noted time point: week 23, last vaccination. Every single dose of the vaccine, 300 ug of mutant IDH1 20-mer peptide, came with topical imiquimod. V shed 3 bases, J shed 4 bases, and the junction held 14 bases outside the gene matches. The germline CDR1 and CDR2 sequences are SGDLS and YYNGEE. This CDR3 comprises 17 residues. The chain uses TRBV9 and TRBJ1-1; 8 bases agree with TRBD1. This TCR was recovered from a woman in her forties or fifties with glioma. The sequenced sample was PBMCs, obtained from a glioma patient whose treatment included an IDH1 peptide vaccine. The CDR3 sequence is CASSADRGPLGITEAFF. DNA of the CDR3: TGTGCCAGCAGCGCCGACAGGGGCCCCTTGGGGATCACTGAAGCTTTCTTT.